A single sample gave rise to the 32 T cell receptor beta chains below, sequenced in a study of blood T cell repertoires in COVID-19. The method was immunoSEQ multiplex PCR; TCRdb's version includes in-frame clones alone and lacks a portion of them. The sample holds about 150,000 clones; roughly 85% are singletons and the top ten take about 5%. The specimen sequenced was peripheral blood. The receptors shown here come from a human donor in a cohort sampled during active COVID-19.

A single count supports this clone. As DNA, the CDR3 is TGCGCCAGCAGCTTGGGCCCTACTAGCGGGAGGACAGAGACCCAGTACTTC. This codes for CASSLGPTSGRTETQYF. J is TRBJ2-5 and V is TRBV5-1; 12 bases align to TRBD2. The CDR3 sequence is 17 residues long. The V gene end was trimmed by 0 bases and the J gene end by 4 bases; junction bases not matched to a gene: 7. Per the germline V gene, CDR1 is SGHRS and CDR2 is YFSETQ.

The chain uses TRBV7-3 and TRBJ2-3; 10 positions match TRBD2. Germline V gene lookup returns CDR1 SGHTA and CDR2 FQGTGA. V lost 5 bases and J lost 2; bases outside the gene matches: 4. This CDR3 region has 15 residues. CDR3 sequence reads: CASSQAGGTTDTQYF. The CDR3 bases are TGTGCCAGCAGCCAAGCGGGAGGGACCACAGATACGCAGTATTTT.

The V and J genes are TRBV6-5 and TRBJ1-1; D uncertain. The V end lost 4 bases, the J end lost 5 bases, and 11 bases lay between the germline ends. The CDR3 covers 13 residues. Germline V CDR1 and CDR2: MNHEY, SVGAGI. CDR3 protein: CASSLAGRTEAFF. CDR3 coding DNA: TGTGCCAGCAGTTTAGCGGGGAGGACTGAAGCTTTCTTT.

This rearrangement joins TRBV6-6 to TRBJ2-7; 7 nucleotides align to TRBD1. J gave up 6 bases and V 1 base, and 9 bases lay outside the gene matches. The germline V gene encodes CDR1 MNHNY and CDR2 SVGAGI (reference sequence). The CDR3 is made up of 15 amino acids. The CDR3 region has the DNA TGTGCCAGCAGTTACTTAGGGACAGCCATCCCCGAGCAGTACTTC. As protein: CASSYLGTAIPEQYF.

This sequence joins TRBV24-1 and TRBJ1-1, with D perhaps matching TRBD1 (6 bases). The length of the CDR3 is 13 residues. Germline CDR1 reads KGHDR; CDR2 reads SFDVKD. The germline V and J ends were trimmed by 5 bases and 4 bases, with 10 bases remaining between them. CDR3 loop: CATSGRGGTEAFF. The CDR3 bases are TGTGCCACCAGTGGGAGAGGGGGCACTGAAGCTTTCTTT.

This clone occurred a few times. This chain links TRBV7-9 with TRBJ1-1; no definite D call. Germline values: CDR1 SEHNR, CDR2 FQNEAQ (reference sequence). CDR3 length: 13 residues. The ends were cut back, 3 bases at V and 8 bases at J, with 13 bases in the middle. In nucleotides, the CDR3 is TGTGCCAGCAGCTTCGATTTTAGCGCGGAAGCTTTCTTT. Protein sequence: CASSFDFSAEAFF. Variable domain in full (rest from reference TRBV7-9 and TRBJ1-1): DTGVSQNPRHKITKRGQNVTFRCDPISEHNRLYWYRQTLGQGPEFLTYFQNEAQLEKSRLLSDRFSAERPKGSFSTLEIQRTEQGDSAMYLCASSFDFSAEAFFGQGTRLTVV.

The rearrangement uses TRBV7-2 and TRBJ1-3; no definite D call. There are 16 residues in the CDR3. Looked up from germline, CDR1 is SGHTA and CDR2 is FQGNSA. V was clipped by 5 bases and J by 0 bases, with 14 bases between them. Here the CDR3 DNA reads TGTGCCAGCAGCATAAGGACTGGAAGCTCTGGAAACACCATATATTTT. Residues: CASSIRTGSSGNTIYF.

V gene TRBV10-3 combines with J gene TRBJ2-3; D is unclear. This CDR3 region has 14 residues. Trimming took 0 bases from V and 0 from J, leaving 4 bases between them. Germline loops: CDR1 ENHRY, CDR2 SYGVKD. Here the CDR3 DNA reads TGTGCCATCAGTGAGTCGAGAAGCACAGATACGCAGTATTTT. It is translated as CAISESRSTDTQYF.

This clone occurred a few times. The rearrangement links TRBV10-3 to TRBJ2-3; no firm D call. The length of the CDR3 is 14 residues. In germline, CDR1 is ENHRY, CDR2 SYGVKD. The V end lost 3 bases, the J end lost 2 bases, and 9 bases lay between the germline ends. CDR3 residues: CAISELADTDTQYF. The CDR3 nucleotides are TGTGCCATCAGTGAATTGGCAGACACAGATACGCAGTATTTT.

In its sample, this clone was seen once. The rearrangement links TRBV7-3 to TRBJ2-3; D is unclear. CDR1 and CDR2 (germline): SGHTA, FQGTGA. This CDR3 is built from 16 residues. The V end was cut by 2 bases, the J end by 1 base, with 13 bases between. The CDR3 DNA reads as TGTGCCAGCAGCTTATTGGGCAACTTTGGCACAGATACGCAGTATTTT. Its translation: CASSLLGNFGTDTQYF. The whole variable domain, remainder taken from reference TRBV7-3 and TRBJ2-3, is GAGVSQTPSNKVTEKGKYVELRCDPISGHTALYWYRQSLGQGPEFLIYFQGTGAADDSGLPNDRFFAVRPEGSVSTLKIQRTERGDSAVYLCASSLLGNFGTDTQYFGPGTRLTVL.

This clone was counted only a few times. The genes are TRBV7-6 and TRBJ2-7; D is perhaps TRBD2 (5 bases). The V and J ends lost 1 base and 3 bases respectively, with 13 bases between them. CDR1 SGHVS and CDR2 FNYEAQ come from the germline V gene. The length of the CDR3 is 15 residues. The CDR3 region has the DNA TGTGCCAGCAGCTTAGAAGGTGGGAGTCACTACGAGCAGTACTTC. It encodes CASSLEGGSHYEQYF.

The chain has TRBV7-3 and TRBJ1-1; tentatively, D is TRBD1 (5 bases). The CDR3 has 13 amino acids. The germline CDR1 and CDR2 sequences are SGHTA and FQGTGA. The V end lost 7 bases, the J end lost 3 bases, and 12 bases lay between the germline ends. The CDR3 coding sequence is TGTGCCAGCAAAAGGGGCCAGGACACTGAAGCTTTCTTT. Translated: CASKRGQDTEAFF.

V is TRBV6-5 and J is TRBJ1-1; 7 bases align to TRBD1. Losses at the gene ends were 8 bases for V and 1 base for J; bases not matched to a gene: 7. The CDR3 spans 14 residues. Germline assignment: CDR1 MNHEY and CDR2 SVGAGI. CDR3: CASRETGRNTEAFF. CDR3 in DNA: TGTGCCAGCCGGGAGACAGGGCGGAACACTGAAGCTTTCTTT.

The chain employs TRBV11-3 and TRBJ2-1; a possible D gene is TRBD2 (5 bases). The V and J ends lost 5 bases and 7 bases respectively, with 15 bases between them. The CDR3 is 14 residues long. The V gene's germline CDR1 is SGHNT and CDR2 YENEEA. This chain's CDR3 is CASSPGVERNEQFF. The CDR3 region has the DNA TGTGCCAGCAGCCCCGGGGTTGAGCGAAATGAGCAGTTCTTC.

The V call is TRBV15, the J call TRBJ1-4, with D possibly being TRBD1 (6 bases). Trimming cost V 7 bases and J 8 bases, with 14 bases left between them. Germline loops: CDR1 LNHNV, CDR2 YYDKDF (reference sequence). The CDR3 contains 13 residues. CDR3 loop: CATTNRAEEKLFF. The DNA of the CDR3 is TGTGCCACCACTAACAGGGCTGAGGAAAAACTGTTTTTT.

The chain couples TRBV7-9 to TRBJ1-1; D is undetermined. CDR3 size: 13 residues. CDR1 SEHNR and CDR2 FQNEAQ come from the germline V gene (reference sequence). Trimming took 5 bases from V and 1 from J, leaving 8 bases between them. The CDR3 coding sequence is TGTGCCAGCAGCCCCATAGAGAACACTGAAGCTTTCTTT. Its translation: CASSPIENTEAFF.

The chain carries TRBV7-6 and TRBJ2-2, with a weak D call TRBD1 (6 bases). Trimming stripped 1 base from V and 4 bases from J, with 10 bases between. The germline V gene has CDR1 SGHVS and CDR2 FNYEAQ. The CDR3 covers 15 residues. CDR3 region: CASSLEGVPTGELFF. The CDR3 DNA follows: TGTGCCAGCAGCTTAGAGGGGGTACCCACCGGGGAGCTGTTTTTT.

The chain combines TRBV6-2 or TRBV6-3 with TRBJ2-1; D is possibly TRBD1 (5 bases). V was shortened by 0 bases and J by 3 bases, with 12 bases between the two germline ends. The CDR3 sequence is 16 residues long. Germline-derived CDR1 and CDR2 are MNHEY and SVGEGT. The CDR3 here is CASSYSGQGGYNEQFF. CDR3 nucleotide sequence: TGTGCCAGCAGTTACTCTGGGCAGGGCGGCTACAATGAGCAGTTCTTC.

The chain links TRBV24-1 to TRBJ1-5; tentative D call: TRBD1 (6 bases). Germline-derived CDR1 and CDR2 are KGHDR and SFDVKD. This CDR3 region has 13 residues. V lost 6 bases and J 3 bases, leaving 8 bases between the germline ends. In DNA, the CDR3 is TGTGCCACCAGTACAGGGTTCAATCAGCCCCAGCATTTT. Translated, it gives CATSTGFNQPQHF.

The chain has TRBV6-5 and TRBJ1-1; possible D gene TRBD1, 6 bases. V was trimmed by 10 bases and J by 3 bases, leaving 12 bases between them. This CDR3 is built from 12 residues. The germline V gene has CDR1 MNHEY and CDR2 SVGAGI. Written as DNA, the CDR3 is TGTGCCACAGGGGACCTTCACACTGAAGCTTTCTTT. Protein sequence: CATGDLHTEAFF.

The CDR3 DNA is TGTGCCAGCTCACCTAATCAGGGTAACACCGGGGAGCTGTTTTTT. Translated, it gives CASSPNQGNTGELFF. The rearrangement links TRBV18 to TRBJ2-2; tentatively, D is TRBD1 (5 bases). Germline V CDR1 and CDR2: KGHSH, LQKENI. V was pared by 3 bases and J by 2 bases, with 10 bases between. The CDR3 length is 15 residues.

This chain uses TRBV28 with TRBJ2-7, with 10 bases matching TRBD2. Germline V gene data show CDR1 as MDHEN and CDR2 as SYDVKM. The CDR3 totals 16 residues. After removal of 2 bases from V and 4 bases from J, the junction contained 8 bases not matched to a gene. The chain's CDR3 is CASSLGLAGAGYEQYF. CDR3 bases: TGTGCCAGCAGTTTAGGGCTAGCGGGGGCGGGGTACGAGCAGTACTTC.

This chain uses TRBV7-8 with TRBJ2-7, with 8 bases identical to TRBD1. Germline lookup yields CDR1 SGHVS and CDR2 FQNEAQ. Trimming took 2 bases from V and 3 from J; bases not matched to a gene: 12. CDR3 size: 17 residues. CDR3 residues: CASSLPGGGGTGYEQYF. CDR3 in DNA: TGTGCCAGCAGCTTACCAGGAGGGGGTGGGACAGGCTACGAGCAGTACTTC. Variable domain in full (rest from reference TRBV7-8 and TRBJ2-7): GAGVSQSPRYKVAKRGQDVALRCDPISGHVSLFWYQQALGQGPEFLTYFQNEAQLDKSGLPSDRFFAERPEGSVSTLKIQRTQQEDSAVYLCASSLPGGGGTGYEQYFGPGTRLTVT.

This chain connects TRBV6-5 to TRBJ2-7; 8 nucleotides line up with TRBD1. This CDR3 is 14 amino acids long. Germline V gene data show CDR1 as MNHEY and CDR2 as SVGAGI. Germline trimming cut 6 bases from V and 3 bases from J; bases unmatched to any gene: 7. For the CDR3, the DNA is TGTGCCAGCAGAAGGACAGGGACGGGCTACGAGCAGTACTTC. It encodes CASRRTGTGYEQYF.

This clone came up once. J is TRBJ2-7 and V is TRBV24-1, with 12 bases lining up with TRBD2. CDR1 is KGHDR, CDR2 SFDVKD, per germline. With 0 bases clipped from V and 5 bases from J, the junction kept 10 bases outside the gene matches. The CDR3 extends over 18 amino acids. CDR3 sequence: CATSDLGLAGGRMNEQYF. CDR3 DNA: TGTGCCACCAGTGATTTGGGGCTAGCGGGAGGGCGAATGAACGAGCAGTACTTC.

This chain links TRBV6-1 with TRBJ2-1, with D perhaps TRBD2 (6 bases). The CDR3 has 15 amino acids. Trimming shortened V by 2 bases and J by 6 bases, and 14 bases separated the two germline ends. The germline V gene encodes CDR1 MNHNS and CDR2 SASEGT. CDR3 in amino acids: CASSELSGVPNEQFF. DNA for the CDR3: TGTGCCAGCAGTGAATTGTCGGGAGTCCCCAATGAGCAGTTCTTC.

This clone occurred a few times. The chain joins TRBV6-2 or TRBV6-3 to TRBJ1-6; D is possibly TRBD1 (5 bases). This CDR3 spans 12 amino acids. Trimming took off 4 bases at V and 9 bases at J, with 7 bases between the two ends. The germline V gene encodes CDR1 MNHEY and CDR2 SVGEGT. The DNA of the CDR3 is TGTGCCAGCAGTTTGCAGGGTTCACCCCTCCACTTT. It yields the protein CASSLQGSPLHF.

The chain uses TRBV30 and TRBJ2-7; perhaps TRBD2 as D (5 bases). With 0 bases removed from V and 7 bases from J, the gap between germline ends came to 19 bases. The germline V gene has CDR1 GTSNPN and CDR2 SVGIG (reference sequence). The CDR3 consists of 15 residues. The CDR3 protein is CAWSVGSWASGEQYF. The CDR3 nucleotides are TGTGCCTGGAGTGTAGGGAGCTGGGCTTCGGGAGAGCAGTACTTC.

V and J are TRBV19 and TRBJ2-7; the D gene is possibly TRBD1 (6 bases). The CDR3 is 14 residues long. Germline lookup yields CDR1 LNHDA and CDR2 SQIVND (reference sequence). Trimming took off 5 bases at V and 2 bases at J, with 13 bases between the two ends. Written as DNA, the CDR3 is TGTGCCAGTAGTCCCGCCCCAGGGGCCTACGAGCAGTACTTC. It codes for CASSPAPGAYEQYF.

This rearrangement joins TRBV27 to TRBJ1-2; TRBD1 agrees at 10 bases. Trimming removed 4 bases from V and 5 bases from J; junction bases left unmatched: 13. Germline loops: CDR1 MNHEY, CDR2 SMNVEV (reference sequence). This CDR3 is 17 amino acids long. CDR3 in DNA: TGTGCCAGCAGTTATGGGTCTCCGGGACAGGGGAGTTATGGCTACACCTTC. Protein product: CASSYGSPGQGSYGYTF.

This clone has only a few counts. The gene calls are TRBV6-5 and TRBJ2-7; 7 nucleotides line up with TRBD2. This CDR3 has 14 residues. Germline V lookup: CDR1 MNHEY, CDR2 SVGAGI. V gave up 7 bases and J gave up 6 bases; unmatched junction bases: 12. CDR3 sequence (DNA): TGTGCCAGCACCCCGAACGGGGGGATTGGCGAGCAGTACTTC. This codes for CASTPNGGIGEQYF.

The chain employs TRBV5-6 and TRBJ2-7; TRBD1 might be the D (6 bases). Trimming stripped 0 bases from V and 4 bases from J, with 17 bases between. The CDR3 contains 16 residues. The germline V gene encodes CDR1 SGHDT and CDR2 YYEEEE. CDR3 region: CASSLALTGIRYEQYF. The CDR3 DNA reads as TGTGCCAGCAGCTTGGCTCTTACAGGGATAAGGTACGAGCAGTACTTC.